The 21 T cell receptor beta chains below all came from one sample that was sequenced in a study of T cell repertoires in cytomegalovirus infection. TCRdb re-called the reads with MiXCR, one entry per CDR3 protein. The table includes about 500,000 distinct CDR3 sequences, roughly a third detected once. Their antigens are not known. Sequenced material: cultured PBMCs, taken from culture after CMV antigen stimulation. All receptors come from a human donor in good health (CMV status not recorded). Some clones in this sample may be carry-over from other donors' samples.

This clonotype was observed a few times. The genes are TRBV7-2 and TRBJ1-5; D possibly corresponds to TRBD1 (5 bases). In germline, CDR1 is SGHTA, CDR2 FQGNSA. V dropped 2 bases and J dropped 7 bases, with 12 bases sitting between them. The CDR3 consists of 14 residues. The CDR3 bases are TGTGCCAGCAGCTTAACTTTTGGGGACCAGCCCCAGCATTTT. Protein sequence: CASSLTFGDQPQHF.

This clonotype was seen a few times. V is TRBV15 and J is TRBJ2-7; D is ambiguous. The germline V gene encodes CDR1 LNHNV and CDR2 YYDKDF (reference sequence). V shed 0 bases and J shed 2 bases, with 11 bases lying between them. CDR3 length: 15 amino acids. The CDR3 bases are TGTGCCACCAGCAGAGATCGTGGCTATACCTACGAGCAGTACTTC. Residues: CATSRDRGYTYEQYF.

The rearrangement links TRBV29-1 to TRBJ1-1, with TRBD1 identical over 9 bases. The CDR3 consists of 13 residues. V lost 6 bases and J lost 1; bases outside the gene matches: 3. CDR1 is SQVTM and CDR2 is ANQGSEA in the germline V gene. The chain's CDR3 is CSVRTGENTEAFF. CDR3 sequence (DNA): TGCAGCGTGCGGACAGGGGAGAACACTGAAGCTTTCTTT.

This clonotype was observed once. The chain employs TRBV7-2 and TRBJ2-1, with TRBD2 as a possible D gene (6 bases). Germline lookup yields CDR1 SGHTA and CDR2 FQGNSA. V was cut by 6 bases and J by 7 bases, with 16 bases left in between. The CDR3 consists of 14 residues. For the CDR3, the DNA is TGTGCCAGCAGGAGACAGACTAGTCTAAATGAGCAGTTCTTC. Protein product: CASRRQTSLNEQFF.

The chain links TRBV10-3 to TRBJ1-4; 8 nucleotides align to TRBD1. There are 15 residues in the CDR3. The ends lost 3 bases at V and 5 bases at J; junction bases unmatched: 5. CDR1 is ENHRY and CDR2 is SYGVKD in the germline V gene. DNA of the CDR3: TGTGCCATCAGTGACGGACAGGGTCGCAATGAAAAACTGTTTTTT. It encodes CAISDGQGRNEKLFF.

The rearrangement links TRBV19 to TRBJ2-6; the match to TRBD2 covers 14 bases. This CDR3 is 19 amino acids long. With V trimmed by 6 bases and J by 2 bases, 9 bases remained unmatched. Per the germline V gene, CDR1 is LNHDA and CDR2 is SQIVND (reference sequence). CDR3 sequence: CASSDSPGLAGAGANVLTF. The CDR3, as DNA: TGTGCCAGTAGCGACAGCCCGGGACTAGCGGGAGCTGGGGCCAACGTCCTGACTTTC.

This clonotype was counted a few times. The CDR3 sequence is CASRSSVAEAFF. In DNA, the CDR3 is TGTGCCAGCAGATCCTCGGTGGCTGAAGCTTTCTTT. V and J are TRBV7-8 and TRBJ1-1; D is undetermined. The CDR3 has 12 amino acids. The germline CDR1 and CDR2 sequences are SGHVS and FQNEAQ. V gave up 6 bases and J gave up 6 bases, with 11 bases separating them.

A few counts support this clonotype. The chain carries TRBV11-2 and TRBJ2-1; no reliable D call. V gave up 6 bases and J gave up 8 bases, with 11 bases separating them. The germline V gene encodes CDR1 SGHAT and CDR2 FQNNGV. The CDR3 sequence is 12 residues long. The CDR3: CASSRQRDEQFF. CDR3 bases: TGTGCCAGCAGTCGACAACGGGATGAGCAGTTCTTC.

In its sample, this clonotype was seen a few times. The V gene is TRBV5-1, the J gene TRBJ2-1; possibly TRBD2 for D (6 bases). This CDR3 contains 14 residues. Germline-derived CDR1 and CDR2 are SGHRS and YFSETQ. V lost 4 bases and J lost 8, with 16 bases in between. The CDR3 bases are TGCGCCAGCAGCCCCGAGACTAGTTGGCATGAGCAGTTCTTC. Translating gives CASSPETSWHEQFF.

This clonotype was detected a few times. CDR3 sequence (DNA): TGTGCCAGCAGCCCCCTTGGCTTCTCCTACAATGAGCAGTTCTTC. It translates to CASSPLGFSYNEQFF. This chain connects TRBV11-2 to TRBJ2-1, with no clear D. The germline gives CDR1 SGHAT, CDR2 FQNNGV. Trimming shortened V by 5 bases and J by 0 bases, and 11 bases separated the two germline ends. CDR3 length: 15 residues.

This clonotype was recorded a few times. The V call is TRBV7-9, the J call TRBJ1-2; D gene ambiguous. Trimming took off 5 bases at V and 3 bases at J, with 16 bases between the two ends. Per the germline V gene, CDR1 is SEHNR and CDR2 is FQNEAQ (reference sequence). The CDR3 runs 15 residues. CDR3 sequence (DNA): TGTGCCAGCAGCCCTAGACAAATCCAGTACTATGGCTACACCTTC. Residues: CASSPRQIQYYGYTF.

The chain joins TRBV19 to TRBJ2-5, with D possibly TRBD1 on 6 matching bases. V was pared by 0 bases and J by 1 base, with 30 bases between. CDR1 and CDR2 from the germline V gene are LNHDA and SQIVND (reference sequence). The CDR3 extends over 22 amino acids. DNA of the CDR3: TGTGCCAGTAGTATAGATCCCCCGACAGGTTTTTCCCTTGCACTACGCCAAGAGACCCAGTACTTC. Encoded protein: CASSIDPPTGFSLALRQETQYF.

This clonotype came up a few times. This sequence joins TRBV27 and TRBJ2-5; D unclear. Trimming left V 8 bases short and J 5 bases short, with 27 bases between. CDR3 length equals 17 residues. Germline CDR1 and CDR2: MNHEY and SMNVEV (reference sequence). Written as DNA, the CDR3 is TGTGCCAGCGGTCTGACAAGGGCCGCCCAGCGATCGGAGACCCAGTACTTC. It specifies CASGLTRAAQRSETQYF.

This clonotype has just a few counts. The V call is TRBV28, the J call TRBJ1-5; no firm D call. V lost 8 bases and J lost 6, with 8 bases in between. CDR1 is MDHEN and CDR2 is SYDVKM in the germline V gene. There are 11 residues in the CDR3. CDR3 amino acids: CASHAGQPQHF. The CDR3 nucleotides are TGTGCCAGCCATGCCGGTCAGCCCCAGCATTTT.

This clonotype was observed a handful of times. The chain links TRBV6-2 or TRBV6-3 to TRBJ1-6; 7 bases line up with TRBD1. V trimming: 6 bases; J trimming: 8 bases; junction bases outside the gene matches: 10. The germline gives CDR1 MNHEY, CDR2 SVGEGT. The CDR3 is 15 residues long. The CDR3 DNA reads TGTGCCAGCAGCGACAGGGCAGCTGCTGATTCACCCCTCCACTTT. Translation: CASSDRAAADSPLHF.

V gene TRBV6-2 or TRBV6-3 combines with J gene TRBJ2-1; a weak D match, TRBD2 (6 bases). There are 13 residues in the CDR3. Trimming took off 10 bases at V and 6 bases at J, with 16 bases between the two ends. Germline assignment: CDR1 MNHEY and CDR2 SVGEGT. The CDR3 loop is CAITEGQANEQFF. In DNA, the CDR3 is TGTGCCATCACGGAGGGCCAGGCCAATGAGCAGTTCTTC.

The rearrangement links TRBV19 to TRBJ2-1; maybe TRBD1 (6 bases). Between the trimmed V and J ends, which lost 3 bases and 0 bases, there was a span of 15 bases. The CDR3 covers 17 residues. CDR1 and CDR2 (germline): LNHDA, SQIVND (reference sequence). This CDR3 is CASSIGRGVSSYNEQFF. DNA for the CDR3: TGTGCCAGTAGTATTGGCAGGGGTGTTAGCTCCTACAATGAGCAGTTCTTC.

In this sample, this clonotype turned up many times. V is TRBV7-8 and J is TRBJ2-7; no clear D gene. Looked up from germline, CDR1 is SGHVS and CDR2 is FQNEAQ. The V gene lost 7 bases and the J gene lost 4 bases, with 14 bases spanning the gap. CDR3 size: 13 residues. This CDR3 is CASTQAGVYEQYV. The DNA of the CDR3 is TGTGCCAGCACCCAGGCTGGGGTGTACGAGCAGTACGTC.

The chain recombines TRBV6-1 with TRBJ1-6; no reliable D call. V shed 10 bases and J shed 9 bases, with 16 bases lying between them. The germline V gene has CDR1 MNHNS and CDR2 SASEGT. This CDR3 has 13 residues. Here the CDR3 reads CATLALVGSPLHF. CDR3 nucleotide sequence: TGTGCCACCCTAGCCCTTGTGGGTTCACCCCTCCACTTT.

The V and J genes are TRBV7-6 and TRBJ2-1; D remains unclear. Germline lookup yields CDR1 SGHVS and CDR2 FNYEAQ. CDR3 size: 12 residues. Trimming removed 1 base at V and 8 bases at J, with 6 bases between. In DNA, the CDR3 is TGTGCCAGCAGCTTAGACGGTTATGAGCAGTTCTTC. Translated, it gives CASSLDGYEQFF. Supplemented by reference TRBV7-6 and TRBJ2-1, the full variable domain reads GAGVSQSPRYKVTKRGQDVALRCDPISGHVSLYWYRQALGQGPEFLTYFNYEAQQDKSGLPNDRFSAERPEGSISTLTIQRTEQRDSAMYRCASSLDGYEQFFGPGTRLTVL.

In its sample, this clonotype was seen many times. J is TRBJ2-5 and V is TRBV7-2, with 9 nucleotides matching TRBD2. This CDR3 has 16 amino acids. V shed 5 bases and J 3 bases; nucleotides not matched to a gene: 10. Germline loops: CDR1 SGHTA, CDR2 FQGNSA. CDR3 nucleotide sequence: TGTGCCAGCAGCCGCATAGCGGGAGTACGGGAAGAGACCCAGTACTTC. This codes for CASSRIAGVREETQYF. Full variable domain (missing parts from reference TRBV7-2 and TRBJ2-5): GAGVSQSPSNKVTEKGKDVELRCDPISGHTALYWYRQSLGQGLEFLIYFQGNSAPDKSGLPSDRFSAERTGGSVSTLTIQRTQQEDSAVYLCASSRIAGVREETQYFGPGTRLLVL.